Listed here are 5 T cell receptor beta chains from one sample, sequenced in a study of Tregs in tolerant kidney transplant recipients. Clones were sequenced by immunoSEQ multiplex PCR, and TCRdb holds only the in-frame ones, with some missing. The sample has 50,000 to 75,000 clones, about 98% seen once; the top ten hold approximately 0.34%. Sequenced material: Tregs from blood, taken before the transplant. The origin of the receptors is a human donor who received a combined kidney and bone marrow transplant.

This clone was picked up one time. V and J are TRBV21-1 and TRBJ2-3; TRBD2, the D gene given by the table, was not confirmed from the DNA. TRBV21-1 is labeled a pseudogene. The CDR3 loop spans 17 amino acids. DNA of the CDR3: TGTGCCAGCAGCTTGAGGGCGGCTAGCGGGAGCACAGATACGCAGTATTTT. Its translation is CASSLRAASGSTDTQYF.

The chain employs TRBV20-1 and TRBJ1-2; D is ambiguous. This CDR3 has 10 residues. The germline gives CDR1 DFQATT, CDR2 SNEGSKA (reference sequence). V lost 6 bases and J 8 bases, leaving 10 bases between the germline ends. Here the CDR3 DNA reads TGCAGTGCAAAGCGGGTCGGCTACACCTTC. Protein: CSAKRVGYTF.

J is TRBJ2-7 and V is TRBV10-3; 8 bases agree with TRBD1. Trimming took 8 bases from V and 5 from J; bases not matched to a gene: 5. This CDR3 is 12 amino acids long. CDR1 and CDR2 (germline): ENHRY, SYGVKD. The CDR3 protein is CAIGRGRHEQYF. CDR3 DNA sequence: TGTGCCATCGGCAGGGGGCGACACGAGCAGTACTTC.

This clone came up once. The chain employs TRBV7-9 and TRBJ2-2, with TRBD1 as a possible D gene (6 bases). The germline CDR1 and CDR2 sequences are SEHNR and FQNEAQ (reference sequence). Trimming removed 5 bases from V and 1 base from J, with 8 bases in between. There are 14 residues in the CDR3. The CDR3 sequence: CASSRQVNTGELFF. As DNA, the CDR3 is TGTGCCAGCAGCAGACAGGTGAACACCGGGGAGCTGTTTTTT.

The V and J genes are TRBV5-6 and TRBJ1-2; D unclear. This CDR3 has 14 amino acids. Germline-derived CDR1 and CDR2 are SGHDT and YYEEEE. V shed 0 bases and J shed 7 bases, with 13 bases lying between them. In DNA form, the CDR3 reads TGTGCCAGCAGCTTGGCCGGAGAGGGTGGTGGCTACACCTTC. This gives the protein CASSLAGEGGGYTF.